This T cell receptor (beta chain) was found in a study of cytomegalovirus exposure and HLA in healthy donors. Overall study context: Later analysis reported that the approximately 120 validation repertoires shared the platform of the roughly 710 first-cohort repertoires.

Some clones are missing from TCRdb's copy, which holds only in-frame ones; the method was immunoSEQ multiplex PCR. The table lists about 130,000 clones, roughly 86% of them singletons, with about 3.5% in the top ten. Turning to this clone: Its antigen is still unknown.

Whole-study results and caveats: First-cohort TCR clusters were later found to tend to co-occur in the approximately 120 validation repertoires. Associated with cytomegalovirus, according to the listing, were about 160 TCR beta chains. A few of the chains that were CMV-associated were confirmed in vitro to be specific for CMV antigens.

This CDR3 has 16 residues. Per the germline V gene, CDR1 is KGHSH and CDR2 is LQKENI. V lost 0 bases and J lost 7; bases outside the gene matches: 8. Material for sequencing was PBMCs. V usage is TRBV18 and J usage is TRBJ1-5, with TRBD1 matching over 8 bases. This clonotype was obtained from a young man in good health and CMV-seronegative. This CDR3 reads CASSPPTQGAEQPQHF. Here the CDR3 DNA reads TGTGCCAGCTCACCACCGACCCAGGGGGCCGAACAGCCCCAGCATTTT.